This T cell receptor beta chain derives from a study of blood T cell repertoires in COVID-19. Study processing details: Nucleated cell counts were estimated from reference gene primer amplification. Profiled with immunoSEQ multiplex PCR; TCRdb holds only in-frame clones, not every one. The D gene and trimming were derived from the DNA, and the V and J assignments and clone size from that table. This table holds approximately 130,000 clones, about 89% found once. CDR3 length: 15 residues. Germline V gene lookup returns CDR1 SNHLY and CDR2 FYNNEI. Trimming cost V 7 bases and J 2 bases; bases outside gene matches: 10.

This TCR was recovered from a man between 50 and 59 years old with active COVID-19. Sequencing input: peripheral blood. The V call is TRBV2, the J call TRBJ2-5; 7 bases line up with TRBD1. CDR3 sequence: CASNTLWGQQETQYF. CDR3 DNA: TGTGCCAGCAACACCTTGTGGGGACAGCAAGAGACCCAGTACTTC.